Presented here are 11 T cell receptor beta chains from one specimen sequenced in a study of T cells in Graves' hyperthyroidism and ophthalmopathy. Amplification of TCR beta CDR3 regions used RNA as the template. The HTBI primer set was used in a first-round RT-PCR of the TCR CDR3. TCRdb analysed the multiplex PCR reads with MiXCR anew, one entry per CDR3 protein. This sample yields 400,000 to 500,000 distinct CDR3 sequences, of which about 15% are seen a single time; around a sixth belongs to the top ten. The material sequenced was blood. Receptors originate from a young woman with Graves' hyperthyroidism.

This clonotype has ten or more counts. The V call is TRBV27, the J call TRBJ1-1, with D maybe TRBD1 (5 bases). The CDR3 consists of 14 residues. The V end lost 6 bases, the J end lost 5 bases, and 16 bases lay between the germline ends. Germline lookup yields CDR1 MNHEY and CDR2 SMNVEV (reference sequence). The CDR3 coding sequence is TGTGCCAGCAGCCCTCTCGGGGGAGGGACTGAAGCTTTCTTT. It specifies CASSPLGGGTEAFF.

This clonotype was seen ten or more times. This rearrangement joins TRBV4-2 to TRBJ2-2; tentatively, D is TRBD2 (6 bases). The CDR3 loop spans 18 amino acids. Per the germline V gene, CDR1 is LGHNA and CDR2 is YNFKEQ. Trimming took off 4 bases at V and 2 bases at J, with 20 bases between the two ends. The CDR3 is CASSLPWTTGTNTGELFF. The CDR3 coding sequence is TGTGCCAGCAGCCTCCCTTGGACCACTGGGACTAACACCGGGGAGCTGTTTTTT.

This clonotype was counted many times. V and J are TRBV7-2 and TRBJ2-1; TRBD2 agrees at 11 bases. Per germline, CDR1 SGHTA and CDR2 FQGNSA. V was clipped by 5 bases and J by 5 bases; unmatched bases: 5. The CDR3 sequence is 15 residues long. In DNA, the CDR3 is TGTGCCAGCAGCATCACTAGCGGGGGCCACAATGAGCAGTTCTTC. Amino acid sequence: CASSITSGGHNEQFF.

There are many counts of this clonotype. The chain is built from TRBV3-1 and TRBJ1-3, with TRBD1 matching 9 bases. The CDR3 has 14 residues. The V gene end was trimmed by 7 bases and the J gene end by 3 bases; junction bases not matched to a gene: 4. Germline V CDR1 and CDR2: LGHDT, YNNKEL (reference sequence). The CDR3 is CASKDRGSGNTIYF. In nucleotides, the CDR3 is TGTGCCAGCAAGGACAGGGGAAGTGGAAACACCATATATTTT. The variable domain in full, completed from reference TRBV3-1 and TRBJ1-3, reads DTAVSQTPKYLVTQMGNDKSIKCEQNLGHDTMYWYKQDSKKFLKIMFSYNNKELIINETVPNRFSPKSPDKAHLNLHINSLELGDSAVYFCASKDRGSGNTIYFGEGSWLTVV.

Many counts were recorded for this clonotype. The rearrangement joins TRBV6-1 to TRBJ1-6; the match to TRBD1 covers 7 bases. This CDR3 is 14 amino acids long. CDR1 and CDR2 (germline): MNHNS, SASEGT. Losses at the gene ends were 6 bases for V and 10 bases for J; bases not matched to a gene: 9. The CDR3, as DNA: TGTGCCAGCAGCACCGCAGGGGGTGAGTCACCCCTCCACTTT. Protein product: CASSTAGGESPLHF.

The genes are TRBV20-1 and TRBJ2-6; the match to TRBD1 covers 7 bases. Germline V CDR1 and CDR2: DFQATT, SNEGSKA (reference sequence). The CDR3 extends over 16 amino acids. The V and J ends lost 3 bases and 0 bases, in that order; junction bases with no gene match: 5. Here the CDR3 reads CSASRGQNSGANVLTF. CDR3 coding DNA: TGCAGTGCTAGTAGGGGACAGAACTCTGGGGCCAACGTCCTGACTTTC.

Ten or more counts support this clonotype. V usage is TRBV20-1 and J usage is TRBJ2-3, with D possibly matching TRBD2 (6 bases). Germline CDR1 and CDR2: DFQATT and SNEGSKA (reference sequence). V was shortened by 1 base and J by 3 bases, with 11 bases between the two germline ends. This CDR3 has 14 residues. The CDR3 nucleotides read TGCAGTGCTAGAGCGGGAGATCCGACAGATACGCAGTATTTT. It specifies CSARAGDPTDTQYF.

This chain uses TRBV30 with TRBJ2-3, with 12 nucleotides matching TRBD2. The CDR3 covers 14 residues. The J segment lost 5 bases and the V segment lost 4 bases, leaving 4 bases of the junction unmatched. In germline, CDR1 is GTSNPN, CDR2 SVGIG (reference sequence). CDR3 DNA: TGTGCCTGGACTAGCGGGAGGGCCGGAGATACGCAGTATTTT. Protein: CAWTSGRAGDTQYF.

This clonotype was counted many times. The chain links TRBV5-1 to TRBJ2-7; D not resolved. The CDR3 runs 10 residues. The V and J ends lost 4 bases and 8 bases respectively, with 7 bases between them. The germline gives CDR1 SGHRS, CDR2 YFSETQ. The CDR3 nucleotides read TGCGCCAGCAGCGCGTGGAAGCAGTACTTC. Protein sequence: CASSAWKQYF.

The table lists this clonotype with a few counts. The chain uses TRBV3-1 and TRBJ2-2; D tentatively fits TRBD1 or TRBD2 (5 bases each). CDR1 and CDR2 (germline): LGHDT, YNNKEL (reference sequence). V lost 4 bases, J lost 5 bases, and 11 bases lay in between. This CDR3 comprises 14 residues. In DNA, the CDR3 is TGTGCCAGCAGCCCGTGGGGGAGTACCGGGGAGCTGTTTTTT. It codes for CASSPWGSTGELFF. The whole variable domain, remainder taken from reference TRBV3-1 and TRBJ2-2, is DTAVSQTPKYLVTQMGNDKSIKCEQNLGHDTMYWYKQDSKKFLKIMFSYNNKELIINETVPNRFSPKSPDKAHLNLHINSLELGDSAVYFCASSPWGSTGELFFGEGSRLTVL.

This clonotype was seen ten or more times. The chain has TRBV11-3 and TRBJ2-1, with 8 bases that match TRBD2. Germline V gene data show CDR1 as SGHNT and CDR2 as YENEEA. The CDR3 totals 16 residues. With 4 bases clipped from V and 4 bases from J, the junction kept 9 bases outside the gene matches. CDR3 loop: CASSSRSLAGYNEQFF. CDR3 nucleotide sequence: TGTGCCAGCAGCTCCAGGTCGTTAGCGGGATACAATGAGCAGTTCTTC.